The rows below give T cell receptor beta chains drawn from one sample of a study of cytomegalovirus exposure and HLA in healthy donors. The protocol was immunoSEQ multiplex PCR, while the TCRdb copy is restricted to in-frame clones and leaves out a portion. The specimen's table records approximately 190,000 clones. Specimen: PBMCs. All receptors derive from a man under 40 in good health and CMV-seronegative. Both conserved end residues are part of each CDR3. The D gene is left open where the match is weak.

>TRBV19|TRBD1|TRBJ1-1
CASSMTGMATEAFF
TGTGCCAGTAGTATGACAGGGATGGCGACTGAAGCTTTCTTT
>TRBV9|NA|TRBJ2-1
CASSVTAGSLHNEQFF
TGTGCCAGCAGTGTGACTGCGGGGAGCCTCCACAATGAGCAGTTCTTC
>TRBV18|NA|TRBJ2-3
CASSPPFGGTDTQYF
TGTGCCAGCTCACCACCGTTCGGGGGCACAGATACGCAGTATTTT
>TRBV7-8|TRBD2|TRBJ2-1
CASSLPGLADNEQFF
TGTGCCAGCAGCTTACCGGGGCTAGCGGACAATGAGCAGTTCTTC
>TRBV5-1|NA|TRBJ1-4
CASSFTRRDGNEKLFF
TGCGCCAGCAGCTTCACCCGGAGGGACGGGAATGAAAAACTGTTTTTT
>TRBV28|TRBD1|TRBJ2-5
CASSFRWGQRLQETQYF
TGTGCCAGCAGTTTTAGGTGGGGACAGAGGCTCCAAGAGACCCAGTACTTC
>TRBV10-1|NA|TRBJ1-1
CASSFNMNTEAFF
TGCGCCAGCAGCTTTAACATGAACACTGAAGCTTTCTTT
>TRBV5-4|TRBD1|TRBJ1-1
CASSRTGNTEAFF
TGTGCCAGCAGCCGGACAGGGAACACTGAAGCTTTCTTT
>TRBV7-9|NA|TRBJ2-7
CASSFSGASYEQYF
TGTGCCAGCAGCTTTTCAGGGGCTTCCTACGAGCAGTACTTC
>TRBV30|NA|TRBJ2-1
CAWSVRNEQFF
TGTGCCTGGAGTGTCCGCAATGAGCAGTTCTTC
>TRBV5-1|TRBD1|TRBJ1-4
CASSTGTGGSEKLFF
TGCGCCAGCAGCACCGGGACAGGGGGGAGCGAAAAACTGTTTTTT
>TRBV4-1|TRBD2|TRBJ2-7
CASSQASGGPDFEQYF
TGCGCCAGCAGCCAAGCGTCGGGAGGGCCGGATTTCGAGCAGTACTTC
>TRBV10-1|NA|TRBJ1-1
CASSSMGGTEAFF
TGCGCCAGCAGCTCAATGGGAGGGACTGAAGCTTTCTTT
>TRBV15|TRBD2|TRBJ2-1
CATAWGSGGAGGEQFF
TGTGCCACCGCCTGGGGTAGCGGGGGGGCTGGGGGTGAGCAGTTCTTC
>TRBV2|TRBD2|TRBJ2-5
CASIRLAGVGETQYF
TGTGCCAGCATCCGACTAGCGGGAGTCGGAGAGACCCAGTACTTC
>TRBV5-4|NA|TRBJ2-7
CASSPGGALYEQYF
TGTGCCAGCAGCCCTGGAGGGGCCCTCTACGAGCAGTACTTC
>TRBV29-1|TRBD2|TRBJ2-7
CSVEKSGRANEQYF
TGCAGCGTTGAAAAGAGCGGGAGGGCCAACGAGCAGTACTTC
>TRBV5-4|TRBD2|TRBJ2-3
CASSSGLAGLPSTDTQYF
TGTGCCAGCAGCTCCGGACTAGCGGGACTCCCTAGCACAGATACGCAGTATTTT
>TRBV7-2|NA|TRBJ2-2
CASSPQGSGGELFF
TGTGCCAGCAGCCCACAGGGTTCGGGCGGGGAGCTGTTTTTT
>TRBV29-1|TRBD1|TRBJ2-1
CSVPGGAYNEQFF
TGCAGCGTCCCAGGGGGCGCCTACAATGAGCAGTTCTTC
>TRBV27|NA|TRBJ2-7
CATQGRSYEQYF
TGTGCCACGCAGGGCAGGTCCTACGAGCAGTACTTC
>TRBV18|NA|TRBJ1-1
CASSPPDSTEAFF
TGTGCCAGCTCACCCCCAGACAGTACTGAAGCTTTCTTT
>TRBV11-2|TRBD2|TRBJ2-2
CASKKREGAGELFF
TGTGCCAGCAAAAAGCGGGAGGGGGCCGGGGAGCTGTTTTTT
>TRBV7-6|TRBD2|TRBJ2-5
CASSLGSSGTPPLETQYF
TGTGCCAGCAGCTTGGGGAGTAGCGGGACCCCCCCCTTGGAGACCCAGTACTTC
>TRBV6-5|NA|TRBJ2-5
CASSSRTIQETQYF
TGTGCCAGCAGTTCCAGGACTATTCAAGAGACCCAGTACTTC
>TRBV11-2|NA|TRBJ1-3
CASSLGASSGNTIYF
TGTGCCAGCAGCTTAGGGGCAAGCTCTGGAAACACCATATATTTT
>TRBV7-2|TRBD2|TRBJ2-4
CASSLARLAGAPRVQYF
TGTGCCAGCAGCTTAGCTCGGCTAGCGGGGGCCCCGAGGGTTCAGTACTTC
>TRBV7-9|NA|TRBJ1-1
CASSLAADTEAFF
TGTGCCAGCAGCTTAGCCGCGGACACTGAAGCTTTCTTT